This T cell receptor (beta chain) comes out of a study of beta chain features in type 1 diabetes. The study's findings and limits: Individuals with type 1 diabetes displayed fewer insertions and more deletions at VDJ junctions. Whether HLA type influences TCRB rearrangement remained unresolved here. Significant though moderate, a shortening of TCRB CDR3s appeared in all four CD4+ subsets of Type 1 diabetes patients.

CDR3 size: 13 residues. V lost 9 bases and J lost 2, with 14 bases in between. In germline, CDR1 is MNHNY, CDR2 SVGAGI (reference sequence). cDNA synthesis used the whole RNA isolate, giving expressed TCRB sequences. Generated by immunoSEQ multiplex PCR, the TCRdb table keeps only in-frame clones and is missing some. Of approximately 600,000 clones in the sample, roughly an eighth were seen once. There are a few counts of this clone. The antigen remains unidentified. Each of the CD4+ naive, central memory, regulatory and stem cell-like memory populations was sorted via CD45RO/CCR7/CD25/CD127/CD95/CD27. Purity exceeding 95% was reached by all sorted populations.

The receptor was derived from a man aged 25 to 45 with type 1 diabetes. V and J are TRBV6-6 and TRBJ2-7; either TRBD1 or TRBD2 may fit D (5 bases each). The sequenced material came from naive CD4+ T cells from blood. CDR3 sequence: CASSRDDPYEQYF. The CDR3 DNA reads TGTGCCAGTTCCCGGGACGATCCCTACGAGCAGTACTTC.